These 16 T cell receptor beta chains came from one sample sequenced in a study of T cell responses to AZD1222 COVID-19 vaccine. The table came from immunoSEQ multiplex PCR; TCRdb's copy has only in-frame clones and leaves some out. The data contain tens of thousands of clones, roughly 90% of them seen just once; the ten biggest clones take up approximately 4.2%. The material was peripheral blood, obtained on day 0 of AZD1222 vaccination. The receptors were sampled from an adult in good health.

The chain combines TRBV12-3 or TRBV12-4 with TRBJ1-2; tentatively, D is TRBD1 (6 bases). This CDR3 is 13 amino acids long. V lost 5 bases to trimming and J lost 1 base, with 8 bases between them. CDR3 sequence (DNA): TGTGCCAGCAGTCCGGACAGTAACTATGGCTACACCTTC. Amino acids: CASSPDSNYGYTF.

The rearrangement uses TRBV19 and TRBJ2-5; the match to TRBD2 covers 10 bases. This CDR3 spans 15 amino acids. Germline V gene sequence: CDR1 LNHDA, CDR2 SQIVND (reference sequence). Trimming removed 5 bases from V and 4 bases from J; junction bases left unmatched: 7. The DNA for the CDR3 is TGTGCCAGTAGTGAGGTAGCGGGGGGCCGAGAGACCCAGTACTTC. It codes for CASSEVAGGRETQYF.

The V and J genes are TRBV13 and TRBJ1-3; a possible D gene is TRBD1 (6 bases). This CDR3 has 16 residues. Looked up from germline, CDR1 is PRHDT and CDR2 is FYEKMQ (reference sequence). V gave up 5 bases and J gave up 3 bases, with 17 bases separating them. In DNA form, the CDR3 reads TGTGCCAGCAGCCAATGGGGCAGGGGAGGTGGAAACACCATATATTTT. It yields the protein CASSQWGRGGGNTIYF.

The chain recombines TRBV7-3 with TRBJ1-1, with TRBD1 as a possible D gene (6 bases). Germline V gene lookup returns CDR1 SGHTA and CDR2 FQGTGA. V lost 5 bases to trimming and J lost 4 bases, with 14 bases between them. The length of the CDR3 is 14 residues. DNA for the CDR3: TGTGCCAGCAGCCGGAGGGGGTCGAGCACTGAAGCTTTCTTT. Residues: CASSRRGSSTEAFF.

This rearrangement joins TRBV12-3 or TRBV12-4 to TRBJ2-1; D gene uncertain. CDR3 size: 12 residues. With 6 bases removed from V and 3 bases from J, the gap between germline ends came to 6 bases. CDR3 bases: TGTGCCAGCAGACCTCGCTACAATGAGCAGTTCTTC. Its protein is CASRPRYNEQFF.

The chain uses TRBV10-3 and TRBJ2-3, with 12 bases identical to TRBD2. The J segment lost 3 bases and the V segment lost 9 bases, leaving 4 bases of the junction unmatched. Per germline, CDR1 ENHRY and CDR2 SYGVKD. This CDR3 contains 14 residues. CDR3 sequence: CAIKLAGGTDTQYF. In DNA form, the CDR3 reads TGTGCCATAAAACTAGCGGGAGGAACAGATACGCAGTATTTT.

The chain employs TRBV6-5 and TRBJ1-1; D remains ambiguous. The germline CDR1 and CDR2 sequences are MNHEY and SVGAGI. The CDR3 runs 14 residues. The germline V and J ends were trimmed by 0 bases and 1 base, with 6 bases remaining between them. CDR3 coding DNA: TGTGCCAGCAGTTACTCGAGAGGGAACACTGAAGCTTTCTTT. Protein sequence: CASSYSRGNTEAFF.

This chain links TRBV12-3 or TRBV12-4 with TRBJ2-7; maybe TRBD2 (5 bases). Between the trimmed V and J ends, which lost 3 bases and 5 bases, there was a span of 5 bases. The CDR3 is 11 residues long. CDR3 DNA sequence: TGTGCCAGCAGTTTCGGGGACGAGCAGTACTTC. The encoded protein is CASSFGDEQYF.

The J gene is TRBJ2-5, the V gene TRBV9, with D perhaps being TRBD1 or TRBD2 (6 bases each). The CDR3 runs to 15 residues. Germline V gene data show CDR1 as SGDLS and CDR2 as YYNGEE. V dropped 0 bases and J dropped 4 bases, with 13 bases sitting between them. CDR3 sequence (DNA): TGTGCCAGCAGCGTAGTGGGGGGCCCCCGAGAGACCCAGTACTTC. Its protein is CASSVVGGPRETQYF. Drawing the rest from reference TRBV9 and TRBJ2-5, the complete variable domain is DSGVTQTPKHLITATGQRVTLRCSPRSGDLSVYWYQQSLDQGLQFLIQYYNGEERAKGNILERFSAQQFPDLHSELNLSSLELGDSALYFCASSVVGGPRETQYFGPGTRLLVL.

V gene TRBV5-4 combines with J gene TRBJ1-2; 7 positions agree with TRBD1. J was trimmed by 3 bases and V by 3 bases; bases with no gene match: 8. The CDR3 sequence is 15 residues long. The germline V gene encodes CDR1 SGHNT and CDR2 YYREEE (reference sequence). CDR3 in amino acids: CASSSSQGWYYGYTF. CDR3 DNA sequence: TGTGCCAGCAGCTCCTCACAGGGGTGGTACTATGGCTACACCTTC.

The chain carries TRBV4-3 and TRBJ2-5, with D possibly TRBD1 on 7 matching bases. The CDR3 contains 15 residues. The V end lost 4 bases, the J end lost 4 bases, and 16 bases lay between the germline ends. Germline CDR1 is LGHNA and CDR2 is YSLEER. The CDR3 here is CASSRDRQGGETQYF. The CDR3 DNA reads as TGCGCCAGCAGCCGAGATCGACAGGGAGGAGAGACCCAGTACTTC.

V usage is TRBV7-3 and J usage is TRBJ1-6, with D unclear. There are 17 residues in the CDR3. V shed 5 bases and J shed 0 bases, with 14 bases lying between them. CDR1 is SGHTA, CDR2 FQGTGA, per germline. The CDR3 sequence is CASSAGIRSSYNSPLHF. In DNA form, the CDR3 reads TGTGCCAGCAGCGCTGGGATCCGGAGCTCCTATAATTCACCCCTCCACTTT.

As to this clone: One junction end disagrees with the germline gene, perhaps due to a read error. The chain joins TRBV3-1 (or the pseudogene TRBV3-2) to TRBJ1-1; 10 positions match TRBD1. Per the germline V gene, CDR1 is LGHDT and CDR2 is YNNKEL (reference sequence). This CDR3 region has 14 residues. The CDR3 here is CASRQDRGLAEAFF. The CDR3 nucleotides are TGTGCCAGCAGACAAGACAGGGGGCTCGCTGAAGCTTTCTTT.

The table lists this clone with a count of one. This chain links TRBV27 with TRBJ1-2; no reliable D call. Germline loops: CDR1 MNHEY, CDR2 SMNVEV (reference sequence). Trimming left V 3 bases short and J 2 bases short, with 7 bases between. There are 13 residues in the CDR3. The CDR3 loop is CASSFAGNYGYTF. The CDR3 nucleotides read TGTGCCAGCAGTTTTGCCGGGAACTATGGCTACACCTTC.

This rearrangement joins TRBV19 to TRBJ1-1; D remains unclear. This CDR3 is 15 amino acids long. V gave up 7 bases and J gave up 5 bases, with 20 bases separating them. Germline V gene lookup returns CDR1 LNHDA and CDR2 SQIVND (reference sequence). The CDR3 DNA is TGTGCCAGTATAAAGGCGCCAGGCGAAGGGACTGAAGCTTTCTTT. Amino acids: CASIKAPGEGTEAFF.

This chain connects TRBV9 to TRBJ1-4; possibly TRBD1 for D (5 bases). Germline V gene sequence: CDR1 SGDLS, CDR2 YYNGEE. The CDR3 is made up of 15 amino acids. The V end was cut by 8 bases, the J end by 0 bases, with 14 bases between. The CDR3 is CASSGTFSTNEKLFF. DNA of the CDR3: TGTGCCAGTTCCGGGACTTTTTCAACTAATGAAAAACTGTTTTTT.